This T cell receptor beta chain was obtained from a study of blood T cells in healthy people across ages. A sample-barcoded 5' primer and a J-beta primer mix were used in a second PCR of roughly 7 to 12 cycles. Each single sample gave us at least 2.5 million CDR3-containing paired-end reads. TCRdb used MiXCR to reprocess the 5' RACE reads, holding one entry per CDR3 protein. The sample records around 1,500,000 distinct CDR3 sequences, 28% being singletons. The study recruited healthy Caucasian donors from Russia who were aged roughly 6 to 95. Study results and caveats: Any conclusive comparison of naive versus antigen-experienced cells was prevented by using unsorted PBMCs. The recorded TCR beta diversity per million T cells decreased in a roughly linear manner with age.

This clonotype appeared a few times. Its antigen remains unknown. The receptor's source is a woman under 40 in good health. The sequenced sample consisted of blood.

The CDR3 DNA reads TGTGCCAGCACCCCCACTAGCGGGAGGGCCTACAATGAGCAGTTCTTC. Its protein is CASTPTSGRAYNEQFF. V and J are TRBV6-5 and TRBJ2-1, with 13 bases aligning to TRBD2. V shed 7 bases, J shed 2 bases, and the junction held 5 bases outside the gene matches. Germline CDR1 is MNHEY and CDR2 is SVGAGI. This CDR3 is 16 amino acids long.